This TCR beta chain was sequenced for a study of regulatory T cells in long-lasting Graves disease. Germline-derived CDR1 and CDR2 are SNHLY and FYNNEI. The CDR3 length is 16 residues. V was pared by 2 bases and J by 1 base, with 13 bases between. To make TCR beta libraries, researchers used iRepertoire HTBI primers and Arm-PCR of CDR3 regions. One entry per CDR3 protein, called by TCRdb with MiXCR from the multiplex PCR reads. The table has around 450,000 distinct CDR3 sequences, approximately 15% seen once; the top ten hold around 7.6%. The time point is: newly diagnosed GD, antithyroid drugs for less than 3 months. There was RNA extracted from PBMCs, and the TCR library was made from it. One endocrinology department in Xi'an, China, was where patients came from. With EDTA tubes as the receptacles, about 8.1 milliliters of peripheral blood were drawn. This same sample was also part of a study on T cells in Graves' hyperthyroidism and ophthalmopathy. That source adds: An absence of ophthalmopathy progression within 18 months meant stable Graves' hyperthyroidism.

This chain uses TRBV2 with TRBJ2-3, with D perhaps given as TRBD1 or TRBD2 (5 bases each). This receptor was obtained from a woman aged 40-49 years with Graves disease. Sequences were derived from peripheral blood mononuclear cells (PBMCs), sampled at new diagnosis, from a patient treated with antithyroid drugs. CDR3 amino acids: CASSEQLGVGTDTQYF. CDR3 in DNA: TGTGCCAGCAGTGAACAATTGGGGGTCGGCACAGATACGCAGTATTTT.